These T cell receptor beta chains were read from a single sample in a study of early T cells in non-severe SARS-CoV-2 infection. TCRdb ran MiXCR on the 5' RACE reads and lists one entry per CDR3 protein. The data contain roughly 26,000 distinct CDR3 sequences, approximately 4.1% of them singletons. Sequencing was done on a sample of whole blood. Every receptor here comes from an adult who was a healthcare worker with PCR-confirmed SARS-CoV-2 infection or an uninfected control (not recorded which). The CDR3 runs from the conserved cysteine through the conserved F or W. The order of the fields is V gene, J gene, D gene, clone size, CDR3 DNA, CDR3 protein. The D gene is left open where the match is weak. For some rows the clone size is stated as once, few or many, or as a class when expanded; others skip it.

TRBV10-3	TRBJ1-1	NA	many	TGTGCCATCAGGGCAGGGGCCGAGGGCACTGAAGCTTTCTTT	CAIRAGAEGTEAFF
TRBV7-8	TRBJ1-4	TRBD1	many	TGTGCCAGCAGCGCCCACCGGATTCGCCGAAGAGCAGGGGGCGCAGATGAGGAAAAACTGTTTTTT	CASSAHRIRRRAGGADEEKLFF
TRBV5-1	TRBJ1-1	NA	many	TGCGCCAGCAGCTTGGCCCCAGGGACTGAGGCTTTCTTT	CASSLAPGTEAFF
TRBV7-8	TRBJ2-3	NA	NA	TGTGCCAGCAGCCCTTGGCGGGGACGGGCAGATACGCAGTATTTT	CASSPWRGRADTQYF
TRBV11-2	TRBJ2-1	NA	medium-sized	TGTGCCAGCAGCCCATCCGGGCCCTACAATGAGCAGTTCTTC	CASSPSGPYNEQFF
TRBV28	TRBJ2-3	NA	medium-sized	TGTGCCAGCAGTTCTTATTCAGATACGCAGTATTTT	CASSSYSDTQYF
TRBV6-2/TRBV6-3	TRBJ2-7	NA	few	TGTGCCAGCATTGGGTCGGATAGCGGTCTCTCCTACGAGCAGTACTTC	CASIGSDSGLSYEQYF
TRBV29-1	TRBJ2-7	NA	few	TGCAGCGTGGCCCCGGCGGGGGAGCAGTACTTC	CSVAPAGEQYF
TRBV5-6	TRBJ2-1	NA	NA	TGTGCCAGCAGCTCTCAAGTCCGGACCTACAATGAGCAGTTCTTC	CASSSQVRTYNEQFF
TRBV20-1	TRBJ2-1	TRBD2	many	TGCAGTGCTAGTCTCCTAGCGGGAGTCTCCTACAATGAGCAGTTCTTC	CSASLLAGVSYNEQFF
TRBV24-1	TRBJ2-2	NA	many	TGTGCCACCACCAAAGAGGACGGTACCGGGGAGCTGTTTTTT	CATTKEDGTGELFF
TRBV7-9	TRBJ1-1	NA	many	TGTGCCAGCAGCCCACGTTCCACTGAAGCTTTCTTT	CASSPRSTEAFF
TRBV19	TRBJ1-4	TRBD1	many	TGTGCCAGTAGTATCGACAGGGGAAGAGAAAAACTGTTTTTT	CASSIDRGREKLFF
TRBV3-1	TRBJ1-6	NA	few	TGTGCCAGCAGCCAAGAGGAGTCGGGTAATTCACCCCTCCACTTT	CASSQEESGNSPLHF
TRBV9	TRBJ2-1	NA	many	TGTGCCAGCAGCGTAGACCGGGGGAGCGTATCCTACAATGAGCAGTTCTTC	CASSVDRGSVSYNEQFF
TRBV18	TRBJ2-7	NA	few	TGTGCCAGCTCAGTGGCTAGTGGGGAGAGCGAGCAGTACTTC	CASSVASGESEQYF
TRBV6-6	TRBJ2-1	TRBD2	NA	TGTGCCAGCAGACTAGCGGGAGTGGAGGAGCAGTTCTTC	CASRLAGVEEQFF
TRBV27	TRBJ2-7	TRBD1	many	TGTGCCAGCAGTCCTGGACAGGCCTACGAGCAGTACTTC	CASSPGQAYEQYF
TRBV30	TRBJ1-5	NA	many	TGTGCCTGGAGTGGAACGGTCCCTAATCAGCCCCAGCATTTT	CAWSGTVPNQPQHF
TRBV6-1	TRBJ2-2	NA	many	TGTGCCAGCACGGGACTCTTAAACACCGGGGAGCTGTTTTTT	CASTGLLNTGELFF
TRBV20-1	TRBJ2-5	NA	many	TGCAGTGCTAGAGCACCGATCCAAGAGACCCAGTACTTC	CSARAPIQETQYF
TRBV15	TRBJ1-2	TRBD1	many	TGTGCCACCAGCTCAGGGGGTAACAGGATCTTTGGCTACACCTTC	CATSSGGNRIFGYTF
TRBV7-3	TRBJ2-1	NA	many	TGTGCCAGCAGCTCCTCCTTCGGCAATGAGCAGTTCTTC	CASSSSFGNEQFF
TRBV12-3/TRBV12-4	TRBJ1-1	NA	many	TGTGCCAGCAGTTTGGGAGTCCCCCCTGAAGCTTTCTTT	CASSLGVPPEAFF
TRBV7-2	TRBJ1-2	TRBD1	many	TGTGCCAGCAGCGCGAACAGGGGGCTAGAAGGCTACACCTTC	CASSANRGLEGYTF
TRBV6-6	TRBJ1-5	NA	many	TGTGCCAGCAGTTACTCCGGGGGTACGGGCAATCAGCCCCAGCATTTT	CASSYSGGTGNQPQHF
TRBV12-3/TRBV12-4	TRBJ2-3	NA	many	TGTGCCAGCAGTTTCTCGGCAGATACGCAGTATTTT	CASSFSADTQYF
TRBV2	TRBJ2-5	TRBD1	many	TGTGCCAGCATTCCGACAGGGGCAGAGACCCAGTACTTC	CASIPTGAETQYF
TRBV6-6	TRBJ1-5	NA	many	TGTGCCAGCAGTTACTGGGAGGTTCAGCCCCAGCATTTT	CASSYWEVQPQHF
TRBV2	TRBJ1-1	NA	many	TGTGCCAGCAGTGGCGGGACGGCCTATGAAGCTTTCTTT	CASSGGTAYEAFF
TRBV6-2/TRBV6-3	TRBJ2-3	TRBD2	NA	TGTGCCAGCAGTGAAGCGGGAGAGGAAGATACGCAGTATTTT	CASSEAGEEDTQYF